Listed here are 18 T cell receptor beta chains from one sample, sequenced in a study of patients and donors after allogeneic stem cell transplantation. In TCRdb, the RT-PCR reads were re-called with MiXCR into one record per CDR3 protein. The table lists 390,000 or so distinct CDR3 sequences, roughly 17% of them singletons. Sequencing input: blood, either unsorted or a sorted T cell fraction (not recorded which). These receptors all stem from a human donor who was either an allogeneic HSCT recipient or a stem cell or donor lymphocyte infusion donor (not recorded which). It is not recorded whose cells these are; they may come from a transplant donor.

The rearrangement uses TRBV7-2 and TRBJ2-5; either TRBD1 or TRBD2 may supply D (5 bases each). Trimming pared 5 bases from V and 7 bases from J, leaving 17 bases between. The CDR3 is 14 amino acids. Germline V lookup: CDR1 SGHTA, CDR2 FQGNSA. The CDR3 DNA reads TGTGCCAGCAGCGAAGGGACGGCCTATGGGACCCAGTACTTC. As protein: CASSEGTAYGTQYF.

This clonotype was recorded once. The chain has TRBV7-6 and TRBJ2-1; TRBD2 aligns across 10 bases. V gave up 3 bases and J gave up 8 bases; unmatched junction bases: 7. Germline values: CDR1 SGHVS, CDR2 FNYEAQ. The CDR3 is 15 residues long. DNA of the CDR3: TGTGCCAGCAGCTTTAGCGGGAGGACGGAATATGAGCAGTTCTTC. This sequence encodes CASSFSGRTEYEQFF.

The chain joins TRBV13 to TRBJ2-7; possible D gene TRBD1, 5 bases. The CDR3 runs to 15 residues. Trimming removed 0 bases at V and 7 bases at J, with 16 bases between. The germline CDR1 and CDR2 sequences are PRHDT and FYEKMQ (reference sequence). The CDR3, as DNA: TGTGCCAGCAGCTTAGGTCAGGGCTTGGGTTGGGAGCAGTACTTC. Its protein product is CASSLGQGLGWEQYF.

The chain recombines TRBV2 with TRBJ1-5, with D unclear. CDR3 length: 15 amino acids. Looked up from germline, CDR1 is SNHLY and CDR2 is FYNNEI. V lost 6 bases, J lost 6 bases, and 18 bases lay in between. CDR3 coding DNA: TGTGCCAGCAGGGCCCTTCTGGGAATGAGTCAGCCCCAGCATTTT. Translating gives CASRALLGMSQPQHF.

This clonotype has more than one count but fewer than ten. The chain carries TRBV10-2 and TRBJ2-1; either TRBD1 or TRBD2 may fit D (7 bases each). V was clipped by 11 bases and J by 8 bases, with 13 bases between them. The CDR3 sequence is 11 residues long. Germline V CDR1 and CDR2: WSHSY, SAAADI. CDR3 sequence (DNA): TGCGCCTCGGGGAGGGGGCATGAGCAGTTCTTC. This encodes CASGRGHEQFF.

V usage is TRBV2 and J usage is TRBJ2-2; D is unresolved. There are 15 residues in the CDR3. Germline V gene lookup returns CDR1 SNHLY and CDR2 FYNNEI. Trimming left V 4 bases short and J 0 bases short, with 9 bases between. CDR3 protein: CASSADGANTGELFF. The CDR3 DNA reads TGTGCCAGCAGTGCGGACGGAGCGAACACCGGGGAGCTGTTTTTT. The full variable domain, completed using reference TRBV2 and TRBJ2-2, is EPEVTQTPSHQVTQMGQEVILRCVPISNHLYFYWYRQILGQKVEFLVSFYNNEISEKSEIFDDQFSVERPDGSNFTLKIRSTKLEDSAMYFCASSADGANTGELFFGEGSRLTVL.

V usage is TRBV9 and J usage is TRBJ1-2, with D hard to call. The length of the CDR3 is 15 residues. The germline V gene has CDR1 SGDLS and CDR2 YYNGEE. V was trimmed by 4 bases and J by 4 bases, leaving 17 bases between them. CDR3 sequence (DNA): TGTGCCAGCAGCCCAGAAGGAAGGTTTACCTATGGCTACACCTTC. This codes for CASSPEGRFTYGYTF.

The genes are TRBV3-1 and TRBJ1-2; no clear D gene. The CDR3 runs to 11 residues. Trimming removed 0 bases at V and 7 bases at J, with 3 bases between. Germline lookup yields CDR1 LGHDT and CDR2 YNNKEL (reference sequence). CDR3: CASSQEVGYTF. In nucleotides, the CDR3 is TGTGCCAGCAGCCAAGAGGTTGGCTACACCTTC.

In this sample, this clonotype turned up a few times. This chain joins TRBV9 and TRBJ2-2; TRBD1 matches 7 bases. CDR1 and CDR2 (germline): SGDLS, YYNGEE. This CDR3 has 15 residues. The trim removed 1 base at V and 7 bases at J, leaving 7 bases unmatched. As DNA, the CDR3 is TGTGCCAGCAGCGTAAAGACAGGGACGAGCGGGGAGCTGTTTTTT. Translation gives CASSVKTGTSGELFF.

This rearrangement joins TRBV6-1 to TRBJ1-5; 8 bases are shared with TRBD1. This CDR3 is 13 amino acids long. The germline CDR1 and CDR2 sequences are MNHNS and SASEGT. The V segment lost 7 bases and the J segment 4 bases; nucleotides outside the gene matches: 3. The CDR3 region is CASKDRDNQPQHF. In nucleotides, the CDR3 is TGTGCCAGCAAGGACAGGGATAATCAGCCCCAGCATTTT.

This clonotype came up a few times. The V call is TRBV3-1, the J call TRBJ1-2; unclear D gene. This CDR3 has 14 amino acids. The germline V and J ends were trimmed by 0 bases and 5 bases, with 10 bases remaining between them. The germline V gene has CDR1 LGHDT and CDR2 YNNKEL (reference sequence). The CDR3 reads CASSQDWAAYGYTF. The CDR3 DNA is TGTGCCAGCAGCCAAGATTGGGCGGCATATGGCTACACCTTC.

This chain connects TRBV19 to TRBJ1-1; no firm D call. Per germline, CDR1 LNHDA and CDR2 SQIVND (reference sequence). With 7 bases removed from V and 0 bases from J, the gap between germline ends came to 12 bases. The CDR3 covers 14 residues. CDR3 sequence: CASNWRSMNTEAFF. CDR3 bases: TGTGCCAGTAATTGGCGCAGCATGAACACTGAAGCTTTCTTT.

The chain couples TRBV10-3 to TRBJ2-1; TRBD1 matches 10 bases. The CDR3 runs to 16 residues. Germline lookup yields CDR1 ENHRY and CDR2 SYGVKD. V lost 2 bases to trimming and J lost 3 bases; unmatched junction nucleotides: 4. CDR3 in amino acids: CAISEGTGASYNEQFF. CDR3 bases: TGTGCCATCAGTGAGGGGACAGGGGCTAGCTACAATGAGCAGTTCTTC.

This clonotype was detected a few times. The chain has TRBV9 and TRBJ2-7; D perhaps matches TRBD2 (5 bases). The V and J ends lost 0 bases and 3 bases respectively, with 13 bases between them. The CDR3 totals 15 residues. The germline CDR1 and CDR2 sequences are SGDLS and YYNGEE. DNA of the CDR3: TGTGCCAGCAGCGTAGCCCCAACCGACTACTACGAGCAGTACTTC. It encodes CASSVAPTDYYEQYF.

This clonotype has a handful of counts. The chain is built from TRBV24-1 and TRBJ2-1, with D tentatively TRBD1 or TRBD2 (7 bases each). The CDR3 sequence is 14 residues long. The germline CDR1 and CDR2 sequences are KGHDR and SFDVKD. V dropped 5 bases and J dropped 10 bases, with 17 bases sitting between them. The CDR3 loop is CATSATGAGVEQFF. The CDR3, as DNA: TGTGCCACCAGTGCAACAGGGGCGGGGGTGGAGCAGTTCTTC.

This clonotype was recorded a few times. J is TRBJ2-1 and V is TRBV5-1, with 11 bases fitting TRBD1. There are 14 residues in the CDR3. Germline CDR1 reads SGHRS; CDR2 reads YFSETQ. V was pared by 0 bases and J by 12 bases, with 5 bases of the junction left unmatched. The CDR3 region is CASSLAGTGGLQFF. The CDR3 coding sequence is TGCGCCAGCAGCTTGGCCGGGACAGGGGGATTGCAGTTCTTC.

This clonotype turned up a few times. CDR3 coding DNA: TGTGCCAGCCGGGGACCCGGTCAGCAAGAGACCCAGTACTTC. This sequence encodes CASRGPGQQETQYF. V usage is TRBV9 and J usage is TRBJ2-5; D possibly uses TRBD1 or TRBD2 (5 bases each). CDR1 and CDR2 (germline): SGDLS, YYNGEE. This CDR3 region has 14 residues. V lost 7 bases, J lost 2 bases, and 15 bases lay in between.

The chain links TRBV6-1 to TRBJ1-5; 7 positions match TRBD1. The trim removed 6 bases at V and 6 bases at J, leaving 11 bases unmatched. The CDR3 length is 15 residues. In germline, CDR1 is MNHNS, CDR2 SASEGT. CDR3 DNA sequence: TGTGCCAGCAGCCGAGGACAGGACGGAGGTCAGCCCCAGCATTTT. Amino acid sequence: CASSRGQDGGQPQHF.